The 27 T cell receptor beta chains listed next were all sequenced from one sample in a study of shared clonotypes between healthy human individuals. TCRdb keeps only in-frame clones here, not all; method: immunoSEQ multiplex PCR. Among hundreds of thousands of clones listed, 96% were seen once. The sample taken for sequencing was naive CD4+ T cells sorted from blood. The subset was: CD45RA+ positively selected. Receptors originate from a woman aged 25 to 39 in good health.

This clone has just one count. This sequence joins TRBV27 and TRBJ2-3, with a tentative D call TRBD1 (6 bases). From germline, CDR1 is MNHEY and CDR2 SMNVEV (reference sequence). CDR3 length equals 16 residues. V gave up 6 bases and J gave up 4 bases, with 20 bases separating them. CDR3 in amino acids: CASSRQGLPPPDTQYF. The DNA of the CDR3 is TGTGCCAGCAGCCGTCAGGGGTTACCCCCCCCAGATACGCAGTATTTT.

The chain joins TRBV27 to TRBJ2-1; 8 bases are shared with TRBD2. The CDR3 length is 15 residues. After removal of 4 bases from V and 7 bases from J, the junction contained 9 bases not matched to a gene. CDR1 MNHEY and CDR2 SMNVEV come from the germline V gene (reference sequence). The CDR3 region is CASSSPGLVSNEQFF. CDR3 DNA: TGTGCCAGCAGTTCCCCGGGACTAGTGTCAAATGAGCAGTTCTTC.

The CDR3: CASSRTSGQPTGELFF. The CDR3 region has the DNA TGCGCCAGCAGCAGGACTAGCGGCCAGCCCACCGGGGAGCTGTTTTTT. This rearrangement joins TRBV5-1 to TRBJ2-2; 10 nucleotides agree with TRBD2. Germline values: CDR1 SGHRS, CDR2 YFSETQ. V lost 4 bases and J lost 4; bases outside the gene matches: 7. The CDR3 totals 16 residues.

This clone was seen just once. This rearrangement joins TRBV7-2 to TRBJ1-1; D ambiguous. The CDR3 consists of 13 residues. V dropped 5 bases and J dropped 6 bases, with 13 bases sitting between them. CDR1 and CDR2 (germline): SGHTA, FQGNSA. The CDR3 sequence is CASSPSGQPEAFF. Here the CDR3 DNA reads TGTGCCAGCAGCCCTAGTGGGCAGCCTGAAGCTTTCTTT.

The chain uses TRBV7-2 and TRBJ2-7; a weak D match, TRBD2 (6 bases). CDR3 size: 13 residues. CDR1 and CDR2 (germline): SGHTA, FQGNSA. V gave up 4 bases and J gave up 4 bases, with 11 bases separating them. The CDR3 region is CASSSTSRYEQYF. CDR3 sequence (DNA): TGTGCCAGCAGCTCGACTAGTCGGTACGAGCAGTACTTC.

The J gene is TRBJ1-5, the V gene TRBV18; a weak D match, TRBD1 (5 bases). Germline V CDR1 and CDR2: KGHSH, LQKENI. The V end lost 4 bases, the J end lost 11 bases, and 24 bases lay between the germline ends. The CDR3 loop spans 16 amino acids. The CDR3 DNA reads as TGTGCCAGCTCACGAACGCCGGGACCATCAGCGGGGGCCCAGCATTTT. This gives the protein CASSRTPGPSAGAQHF.

Comments on this clone: The junction differs from germline at one of its ends, possibly a read error. This chain connects TRBV28 to TRBJ1-1; the D gene is possibly TRBD1 (5 bases). Germline V gives CDR1 MDHEN, CDR2 SYDVKM. The CDR3 totals 13 residues. The CDR3: CASRKGTNAEAFF. The CDR3 DNA is TGTGCCAGCAGAAAGGGGACGAACGCTGAAGCTTTCTTT.

This clone has only one observation. The V gene is TRBV6-5, the J gene TRBJ1-2, with D perhaps matching TRBD1 (5 bases). Looked up from germline, CDR1 is MNHEY and CDR2 is SVGAGI. The CDR3 is 16 amino acids. V was shortened by 0 bases and J by 4 bases, with 15 bases between the two germline ends. As DNA, the CDR3 is TGTGCCAGCAGTTACTCGCTTCAGGGAGGACCCTATGGCTACACCTTC. This codes for CASSYSLQGGPYGYTF.

This clone was seen a few times. V and J are TRBV7-9 and TRBJ2-7; the match to TRBD1 covers 7 bases. CDR3 size: 12 residues. V lost 4 bases to trimming and J lost 6 bases; unmatched junction nucleotides: 3. From germline, CDR1 is SEHNR and CDR2 FQNEAQ (reference sequence). The CDR3 sequence is CASSSSGGEQYF. The CDR3, as DNA: TGTGCCAGCAGCTCATCAGGGGGCGAGCAGTACTTC.

This chain uses TRBV5-6 with TRBJ1-1, with 7 bases lining up with TRBD1. The length of the CDR3 is 14 residues. J gave up 3 bases and V 3 bases, and 5 bases lay outside the gene matches. Germline V gene lookup returns CDR1 SGHDT and CDR2 YYEEEE. The CDR3 DNA is TGTGCCAGCAGCTCAGGGGGATCGGACACTGAAGCTTTCTTT. Its translation: CASSSGGSDTEAFF.

The chain is built from TRBV7-5 and TRBJ2-7. TRBV7-5 is labeled a pseudogene. The CDR3 totals 14 residues. The CDR3 here is CVRTRWIFKPEQYF. CDR3 nucleotide sequence: TGTGTCAGAACCCGGTGGATTTTTAAGCCCGAGCAGTACTTC.

The chain couples TRBV2 to TRBJ2-7; TRBD1 is a possible D gene (5 bases). V lost 4 bases and J 5 bases, leaving 15 bases between the germline ends. Germline V lookup: CDR1 SNHLY, CDR2 FYNNEI. The CDR3 runs to 14 residues. CDR3 sequence: CASSVGQGRHEQYF. The CDR3 coding sequence is TGTGCCAGCAGTGTGGGTCAGGGTCGCCACGAGCAGTACTTC.

The V gene is TRBV18, the J gene TRBJ1-2; D gene ambiguous. V dropped 0 bases and J dropped 4 bases, with 12 bases sitting between them. This CDR3 has 15 amino acids. Germline CDR1 and CDR2: KGHSH and LQKENI. For the CDR3, the DNA is TGTGCCAGCTCACCACCGGGTCCAAGTGGCTATGGCTACACCTTC. Translating it yields CASSPPGPSGYGYTF.

The rearrangement links TRBV29-1 to TRBJ1-5, with D possibly TRBD1 on 5 matching bases. Deletions cut 6 bases from V and 0 bases from J, with 12 bases between. CDR3 length equals 14 residues. Per germline, CDR1 SQVTM and CDR2 ANQGSEA. CDR3 sequence reads: CSVGASDSNQPQHF. The CDR3 DNA is TGCAGCGTAGGGGCAAGCGATAGCAATCAGCCCCAGCATTTT. The full variable domain, with the rest looked up from reference TRBV29-1 and TRBJ1-5, is SAVISQKPSRDICQRGTSLTIQCQVDSQVTMMFWYRQQPGQSLTLIATANQGSEATYESGFVIDKFPISRPNLTFSTLTVSNMSPEDSSIYLCSVGASDSNQPQHFGDGTRLSIL.

The chain has TRBV5-4 and TRBJ2-2, with TRBD1 matching over 9 bases. This CDR3 contains 14 residues. Germline values: CDR1 SGHNT, CDR2 YYREEE (reference sequence). The V segment lost 4 bases and the J segment 6 bases; nucleotides outside the gene matches: 4. CDR3 nucleotides: TGTGCCAGCAGCGCCAGACAGGGGGCCGGGGAGCTGTTTTTT. Translated: CASSARQGAGELFF.

The chain employs TRBV7-8 and TRBJ1-2, with D maybe TRBD1 (6 bases). V lost 1 base to trimming and J lost 7 bases, with 10 bases between them. The CDR3 consists of 13 residues. Germline loops: CDR1 SGHVS, CDR2 FQNEAQ. Here the CDR3 reads CASSLETGIGYTF. Written as DNA, the CDR3 is TGTGCCAGCAGCTTAGAAACAGGGATTGGCTACACCTTC.

The CDR3 sequence: CASSYVLAGGGNEQFF. CDR3 sequence (DNA): TGCGCCAGCAGCTACGTACTAGCGGGAGGGGGAAATGAGCAGTTCTTC. The J gene is TRBJ2-1, the V gene TRBV5-1; TRBD2 matches 13 bases. The CDR3 has 16 residues. V shed 3 bases and J 7 bases; nucleotides not matched to a gene: 7. Germline CDR1 is SGHRS and CDR2 is YFSETQ. The complete variable domain, with remaining parts taken from reference TRBV5-1 and TRBJ2-1, reads KAGVTQTPRYLIKTRGQQVTLSCSPISGHRSVSWYQQTPGQGLQFLFEYFSETQRNKGNFPGRFSGRQFSNSRSEMNVSTLELGDSALYLCASSYVLAGGGNEQFFGPGTRLTVL.

The CDR3 protein is CAISSSGGPLDTQYF. DNA for the CDR3: TGTGCCATCAGTTCGTCCGGTGGGCCCTTAGATACGCAGTATTTT. The rearrangement joins TRBV10-3 to TRBJ2-3; no clear D. Trimming removed 5 bases from V and 5 bases from J, with 17 bases in between. The germline CDR1 and CDR2 sequences are ENHRY and SYGVKD. The CDR3 is made up of 15 amino acids.

V is TRBV11-3 and J is TRBJ2-3; 10 bases line up with TRBD2. This CDR3 comprises 17 residues. Per the germline V gene, CDR1 is SGHNT and CDR2 is YENEEA. The ends lost 1 base at V and 2 bases at J; junction bases unmatched: 6. CDR3 sequence reads: CASSLGPLAGDTDTQYF. CDR3 nucleotides: TGTGCCAGCAGCTTAGGTCCCCTAGCGGGAGACACAGATACGCAGTATTTT.

Comment on this clone: The identical CDR3 is also encoded by other nucleotide sequences in the sample. The gene calls are TRBV14 and TRBJ2-2; no clear D gene. Germline assignment: CDR1 SGHDN and CDR2 FVKESK. V lost 0 bases to trimming and J lost 1 base, with 3 bases between them. The CDR3 runs to 14 residues. CDR3 nucleotides: TGTGCCAGCAGCCAAGATGTGAACACCGGGGAGCTGTTTTTT. Its translation: CASSQDVNTGELFF. Full variable domain (remainder filled in from reference TRBV14 and TRBJ2-2): EAGVTQFPSHSVIEKGQTVTLRCDPISGHDNLYWYRRVMGKEIKFLLHFVKESKQDESGMPNNRFLAERTGGTYSTLKVQPAELEDSGVYFCASSQDVNTGELFFGEGSRLTVL.

This chain connects TRBV2 to TRBJ2-7, with 9 bases that match TRBD1. Losses at the gene ends were 1 base for V and 8 bases for J; bases not matched to a gene: 18. Per germline, CDR1 SNHLY and CDR2 FYNNEI. This CDR3 comprises 18 residues. CDR3 amino acids: CASSEVSQDRGPTKKQYF. Here the CDR3 DNA reads TGTGCCAGCAGTGAAGTTTCCCAGGACAGGGGCCCTACTAAGAAGCAGTACTTC. The full variable domain, in which reference TRBV2 and TRBJ2-7 provide the parts outside the CDR3, is EPEVTQTPSHQVTQMGQEVILRCVPISNHLYFYWYRQILGQKVEFLVSFYNNEISEKSEIFDDQFSVERPDGSNFTLKIRSTKLEDSAMYFCASSEVSQDRGPTKKQYFGPGTRLTVT.

J is TRBJ2-3 and V is TRBV6-5, with no clear D. Germline values: CDR1 MNHEY, CDR2 SVGAGI. Trimming left V 6 bases short and J 4 bases short, with 14 bases between. CDR3 length: 14 residues. The CDR3 nucleotides are TGTGCCAGCAGACGTCCGGCTTCACCAGATACGCAGTATTTT. Translated: CASRRPASPDTQYF.

The chain couples TRBV11-2 to TRBJ1-1; tentatively, D is TRBD1 (6 bases). Germline V gene sequence: CDR1 SGHAT, CDR2 FQNNGV. V lost 8 bases and J 10 bases, leaving 20 bases between the germline ends. The CDR3 has 13 amino acids. CDR3 DNA sequence: TGTGCCAGCCTGGGGCCAGGGGAGGTAGGAGCTTTCTTT. Translated, it gives CASLGPGEVGAFF.

Concerning this clone: Other DNA variants within this sample encode the same CDR3. Here the CDR3 reads CASSPGQGSYEQYF. The CDR3 nucleotides are TGCGCCAGCAGCCCCGGACAGGGGTCCTACGAGCAGTACTTC. V and J are TRBV5-1 and TRBJ2-7, with 9 bases lining up with TRBD1. CDR3 length: 14 amino acids. V dropped 4 bases and J dropped 1; count of bases not matched to a gene: 3. Germline values: CDR1 SGHRS, CDR2 YFSETQ.

This clone was seen just once. The chain joins TRBV6-6 to TRBJ2-7; 8 bases line up with TRBD1. The V and J ends lost 0 bases and 5 bases, in that order; junction bases with no gene match: 6. Germline V gene sequence: CDR1 MNHNY, CDR2 SVGAGI (reference sequence). The CDR3 loop spans 15 amino acids. DNA for the CDR3: TGTGCCAGCAGTTACTCGGGGCAGGGGGCCGACGAGCAGTACTTC. It codes for CASSYSGQGADEQYF.

The genes are TRBV7-9 and TRBJ2-7, with D perhaps TRBD1 or TRBD2 (5 bases each). V was shortened by 4 bases and J by 7 bases, with 14 bases between the two germline ends. CDR1 is SEHNR and CDR2 is FQNEAQ in the germline V gene (reference sequence). This CDR3 comprises 13 residues. The CDR3 nucleotides are TGTGCCAGCAGCTGGGACCCTGGGCGGGAGCAGTACTTC. This gives the protein CASSWDPGREQYF. The whole variable domain, remainder taken from reference TRBV7-9 and TRBJ2-7, is DTGVSQNPRHKITKRGQNVTFRCDPISEHNRLYWYRQTLGQGPEFLTYFQNEAQLEKSRLLSDRFSAERPKGSFSTLEIQRTEQGDSAMYLCASSWDPGREQYFGPGTRLTVT.

The chain combines TRBV18 with TRBJ1-3; 7 nucleotides agree with TRBD1. V gave up 1 base and J gave up 0 bases; unmatched junction bases: 3. Germline CDR1 KGHSH, CDR2 LQKENI. This CDR3 comprises 16 residues. DNA of the CDR3: TGTGCCAGCTCACCACGGGACAGTCACTCTGGAAACACCATATATTTT. This encodes CASSPRDSHSGNTIYF.